Following are 27 T cell receptor beta chains from one sample sequenced in a study of metastatic and nonmetastatic thyroid tumors. TCRdb recomputed clones from the PCR reads via MiXCR. The sample lists about 22,000 clones, around 19% occurring once. No treatment of any kind had been given to any patient before thyroid surgery. Sequencing input: adjacent normal tissue. These receptors were collected from a male donor with papillary thyroid cancer or a benign thyroid nodule (not recorded which). Some clones in this sample may be carry-over from other donors' samples.

This clone has a count of ten or more. The DNA for the CDR3 is TGTGCCAGCAGCTTTAGTGACGGGGAGACCCAGTACTTC. It translates to CASSFSDGETQYF. This chain joins TRBV11-2 and TRBJ2-5; D gene unclear. V shed 3 bases and J shed 5 bases, with 10 bases lying between them. CDR1 is SGHAT and CDR2 is FQNNGV in the germline V gene. The CDR3 is made up of 13 amino acids. The full variable domain, with the rest looked up from reference TRBV11-2 and TRBJ2-5, is EAGVAQSPRYKIIEKRQSVAFWCNPISGHATLYWYQQILGQGPKLLIQFQNNGVVDDSQLPKDRFSAERLKGVDSTLKIQPAKLEDSAVYLCASSFSDGETQYFGPGTRLLVL.

The gene calls are TRBV11-2 and TRBJ2-2, with 9 nucleotides matching TRBD2. This CDR3 region has 17 residues. The V segment lost 4 bases and the J segment 11 bases; nucleotides outside the gene matches: 17. Germline values: CDR1 SGHAT, CDR2 FQNNGV. CDR3 in DNA: TGTGCCAGCAGCTGGCCGACTTCCAGGCGGGAGGGCCGTGAGCTGTTTTTT. It specifies CASSWPTSRREGRELFF.

This clone is labeled as medium-sized. V is TRBV12-3 or TRBV12-4 and J is TRBJ2-3; 7 bases are a match to TRBD1. With 7 bases clipped from V and 3 bases from J, the junction kept 10 bases outside the gene matches. The CDR3 loop spans 15 amino acids. Written as DNA, the CDR3 is TGTGCCAGCACCCTCACAGGGGACGGGACAGATACGCAGTATTTT. Translation: CASTLTGDGTDTQYF.

This clone is labeled medium-sized. V gene TRBV20-1 combines with J gene TRBJ2-2; possibly TRBD1 for D (6 bases). The CDR3 is made up of 13 amino acids. Trimming pared 3 bases from V and 5 bases from J, leaving 10 bases between. Germline assignment: CDR1 DFQATT and CDR2 SNEGSKA (reference sequence). DNA for the CDR3: TGCAGTGCTAGGTACAGGGCTACCGGGGAGCTGTTTTTT. Translated, it gives CSARYRATGELFF.

This clone occurred a few times. This CDR3 is missing its conserved last phenylalanine or tryptophan, likely due to a read error. V and J are TRBV19 and TRBJ2-1, with TRBD2 matching 9 bases. CDR1 is LNHDA, CDR2 SQIVND, per germline (reference sequence). This CDR3 is built from 18 residues. J gave up 2 bases and V 3 bases, and 11 bases lay outside the gene matches. The CDR3 loop reads CASSMPGAGGSPYNEQFL. CDR3 sequence (DNA): TGTGCCAGTAGTATGCCGGGCGCGGGAGGGTCTCCCTACAATGAGCAGTTCCTC.

The J gene is TRBJ2-2, the V gene TRBV9; 7 bases map to TRBD2. The CDR3 is 14 amino acids. V lost 3 bases, J lost 4 bases, and 3 bases stayed unmatched. Germline V gene sequence: CDR1 SGDLS, CDR2 YYNGEE. The CDR3 protein is CASSGGGSTGELFF. CDR3 sequence (DNA): TGTGCCAGCAGCGGGGGAGGGAGCACCGGGGAGCTGTTTTTT.

This clone was detected many times. The V and J genes are TRBV3-1 and TRBJ2-1, with no clear D. Germline V gene sequence: CDR1 LGHDT, CDR2 YNNKEL (reference sequence). V was trimmed by 1 base and J by 5 bases, leaving 3 bases between them. This CDR3 spans 12 amino acids. In DNA, the CDR3 is TGTGCCAGCAGCCAAGCACACAATGAGCAGTTCTTC. It codes for CASSQAHNEQFF.

The V call is TRBV20-1, the J call TRBJ2-7, with 8 nucleotides matching TRBD2. Germline trimming cut 5 bases from V and 1 base from J; bases unmatched to any gene: 13. The germline CDR1 and CDR2 sequences are DFQATT and SNEGSKA (reference sequence). The CDR3 covers 16 residues. CDR3: CSAATFSGTGSYEQYF. The CDR3 DNA reads TGCAGTGCTGCGACTTTTAGCGGGACTGGGTCCTACGAGCAGTACTTC.

This clone was observed many times. The rearrangement links TRBV28 to TRBJ1-4; D perhaps matches TRBD1 (6 bases). V lost 7 bases and J lost 8, with 11 bases in between. Per the germline V gene, CDR1 is MDHEN and CDR2 is SYDVKM. This CDR3 has 12 amino acids. The CDR3 DNA sequence: TGTGCCAGCACCCCGGACAGAGAAAAACTGTTTTTT. Translation: CASTPDREKLFF.

The table lists this clone with many counts. This rearrangement joins TRBV7-2 to TRBJ2-3; 13 bases match TRBD2. V dropped 5 bases and J dropped 1; count of bases not matched to a gene: 9. CDR1 and CDR2 (germline): SGHTA, FQGNSA. CDR3 size: 18 residues. The CDR3 DNA follows: TGTGCCAGCAGCCCCCGCGGACTAGCGGGGGTTGGCACAGATACGCAGTATTTT. As protein: CASSPRGLAGVGTDTQYF.

This clone appeared many times. The chain is built from TRBV30 and TRBJ2-5, with 8 bases aligning to TRBD1. Germline loops: CDR1 GTSNPN, CDR2 SVGIG (reference sequence). This CDR3 region has 14 residues. V gave up 2 bases and J gave up 4 bases; unmatched junction bases: 6. The CDR3 DNA sequence: TGTGCCTGGAGTCCCGGACAGGGTGGAGAGACCCAGTACTTC. It codes for CAWSPGQGGETQYF.

Judged by abundance, this clone is medium-sized (0.01 to 0.1%). V and J are TRBV12-3 or TRBV12-4 and TRBJ2-5, with 7 bases matching TRBD2. The CDR3 totals 16 residues. V gave up 2 bases and J gave up 4 bases; unmatched junction bases: 10. The chain's CDR3 is CASSLLGSASGETQYF. The CDR3 coding sequence is TGTGCCAGCAGTTTACTCGGGTCGGCTAGCGGAGAGACCCAGTACTTC.

The table lists this clone with a count of one. The chain joins TRBV9 to TRBJ2-2, with 7 nucleotides matching TRBD1. CDR1 SGDLS and CDR2 YYNGEE come from the germline V gene. J was trimmed by 2 bases and V by 3 bases; bases with no gene match: 10. The CDR3 length is 17 residues. CDR3 nucleotide sequence: TGTGCCAGCAGCGCAGGGCACAGGGGTGGTAACACCGGGGAGCTGTTTTTT. Its translation is CASSAGHRGGNTGELFF.

The sample holds one count of this clone. V and J are TRBV14 and TRBJ1-3, with 9 bases matching TRBD1. From germline, CDR1 is SGHDN and CDR2 FVKESK. The V and J ends lost 0 bases and 13 bases, in that order; junction bases with no gene match: 13. The CDR3 sequence is 16 residues long. The CDR3 here is CASSQEGTGFGLWIYF. The CDR3 DNA reads as TGTGCCAGCAGCCAAGAGGGGACAGGGTTCGGTTTGTGGATATATTTT.

The V and J genes are TRBV2 and TRBJ2-7, with D hard to call. The CDR3 length is 12 residues. The germline V gene has CDR1 SNHLY and CDR2 FYNNEI. V lost 7 bases and J lost 0, with 7 bases in between. The CDR3 DNA sequence: TGTGCCAGCATTTGGAACTCCTACGAGCAGTACGTC. As protein: CASIWNSYEQYV.

This clone has just a few counts. This may arise from a read error, as a much more abundant clone is one base away. The missing conserved phenylalanine or tryptophan at the end of this CDR3 makes a read error likely. This chain links TRBV28 with TRBJ2-5, with D perhaps being TRBD1 or TRBD2 (5 bases each). Trimming left V 4 bases short and J 5 bases short, with 8 bases between. Germline assignment: CDR1 MDHEN and CDR2 SYDVKM. The CDR3 runs 12 residues. CDR3 DNA sequence: TGTGCCAGCAGTTGGGGGAGCGAGACCCAGTACTCC. Protein product: CASSWGSETQYS.

The chain combines TRBV18 with TRBJ1-2; TRBD1 is a possible D gene (6 bases). Germline V CDR1 and CDR2: KGHSH, LQKENI. This CDR3 contains 15 residues. Trimming left V 6 bases short and J 6 bases short, with 20 bases between. The CDR3 loop is CASSLTGHGFNGYTF. CDR3 DNA sequence: TGTGCCAGCTCGCTAACGGGACATGGATTTAATGGCTACACCTTC.

The V gene is TRBV12-3 or TRBV12-4, the J gene TRBJ1-1, with D unresolved. Trimming stripped 5 bases from V and 9 bases from J, with 16 bases between. The length of the CDR3 is 13 residues. The CDR3 reads CASSPLQVGKAFF. The CDR3 DNA follows: TGTGCCAGCAGTCCGCTCCAGGTGGGAAAAGCTTTCTTT.

This clone was counted many times. This chain links TRBV2 with TRBJ1-5; no reliable D call. The CDR3 extends over 15 amino acids. Germline V gives CDR1 SNHLY, CDR2 FYNNEI. Trimming pared 3 bases from V and 2 bases from J, leaving 11 bases between. The CDR3 protein is CASSESGNRNQPQHF. The DNA for the CDR3 is TGTGCCAGCAGTGAGTCGGGGAATCGCAATCAGCCCCAGCATTTT. Complete variable domain (other parts from reference TRBV2 and TRBJ1-5): EPEVTQTPSHQVTQMGQEVILRCVPISNHLYFYWYRQILGQKVEFLVSFYNNEISEKSEIFDDQFSVERPDGSNFTLKIRSTKLEDSAMYFCASSESGNRNQPQHFGDGTRLSIL.

This clone was seen only a few times. An end of the junction differs from the germline gene, which may be a read error. The chain carries TRBV6-2 or TRBV6-3 and TRBJ1-1, with no clear D. In germline, CDR1 is MNHEY, CDR2 SVGEGT. This CDR3 spans 14 amino acids. In DNA, the CDR3 is TGTGCCAGCAGTTACTCCGGCATGAACGCTGAAGCTTTCTTT. This sequence encodes CASSYSGMNAEAFF.

This clone was counted ten times or more. V is TRBV3-1 and J is TRBJ2-2, with 8 bases fitting TRBD1. CDR1 is LGHDT and CDR2 is YNNKEL in the germline V gene (reference sequence). The CDR3 covers 14 residues. With V trimmed by 5 bases and J by 5 bases, 4 bases remained unmatched. CDR3 protein: CASSSRQGTGELFF. CDR3 nucleotides: TGTGCCAGCAGCTCTCGACAGGGGACCGGGGAGCTGTTTTTT.

There are many counts of this clone. This chain links TRBV3-1 with TRBJ2-3; 9 bases map to TRBD2. The CDR3 has 16 amino acids. Germline loops: CDR1 LGHDT, CDR2 YNNKEL (reference sequence). The V and J ends lost 4 bases and 2 bases, in that order; junction bases with no gene match: 7. The DNA for the CDR3 is TGTGCCAGCAGCCGCTTGCGGGGGGGTCACACAGATACGCAGTATTTT. Translating gives CASSRLRGGHTDTQYF.

The V and J genes are TRBV7-6 and TRBJ1-3; D is undetermined. The V gene lost 5 bases and the J gene lost 0 bases, with 8 bases spanning the gap. Germline V CDR1 and CDR2: SGHVS, FNYEAQ. This CDR3 has 14 amino acids. The CDR3, as DNA: TGTGCCAGCAGCACCACAGTCTCTGGAAACACCATATATTTT. Translation: CASSTTVSGNTIYF.

By sample fraction, this clone is medium-sized. The chain recombines TRBV28 with TRBJ2-2; 7 positions match TRBD1. Germline V gene sequence: CDR1 MDHEN, CDR2 SYDVKM. The CDR3 covers 16 residues. The V gene end was trimmed by 6 bases and the J gene end by 1 base; junction bases not matched to a gene: 8. The CDR3 region is CASREDRTGNTGELFF. The CDR3 bases are TGTGCCAGCAGGGAGGACAGGACGGGGAACACCGGGGAGCTGTTTTTT.

The J gene is TRBJ2-2, the V gene TRBV7-9; D gene ambiguous. Germline CDR1 is SEHNR and CDR2 is FQNEAQ (reference sequence). Trimming took off 1 base at V and 16 bases at J, with 19 bases between the two ends. The CDR3 is 14 amino acids. The CDR3 here is CASSLDIETRVPFF. The CDR3 DNA reads as TGTGCCAGCAGCTTAGATATAGAAACCCGGGTGCCGTTTTTT.

This clone was picked up many times. J is TRBJ1-2 and V is TRBV19; perhaps TRBD1 as D (5 bases). The CDR3 is made up of 16 amino acids. Trimming pared 5 bases from V and 7 bases from J, leaving 23 bases between. Germline loops: CDR1 LNHDA, CDR2 SQIVND (reference sequence). This CDR3 reads CASSQVTTRGPTGYTF. CDR3 nucleotide sequence: TGTGCCAGTAGTCAGGTGACAACGAGGGGACCGACTGGCTACACCTTC.

The table lists this clone with many counts. CDR3 DNA: TGTGCCAGCAGCGAATGGACTAGCGCAAATGAGCAGTTCTTC. It encodes CASSEWTSANEQFF. The chain has TRBV7-2 and TRBJ2-1; 9 positions match TRBD2. The V and J ends lost 5 bases and 7 bases, in that order; junction bases with no gene match: 6. Germline lookup yields CDR1 SGHTA and CDR2 FQGNSA. The CDR3 has 14 residues. Drawing the rest from reference TRBV7-2 and TRBJ2-1, the complete variable domain is GAGVSQSPSNKVTEKGKDVELRCDPISGHTALYWYRQSLGQGLEFLIYFQGNSAPDKSGLPSDRFSAERTGGSVSTLTIQRTQQEDSAVYLCASSEWTSANEQFFGPGTRLTVL.